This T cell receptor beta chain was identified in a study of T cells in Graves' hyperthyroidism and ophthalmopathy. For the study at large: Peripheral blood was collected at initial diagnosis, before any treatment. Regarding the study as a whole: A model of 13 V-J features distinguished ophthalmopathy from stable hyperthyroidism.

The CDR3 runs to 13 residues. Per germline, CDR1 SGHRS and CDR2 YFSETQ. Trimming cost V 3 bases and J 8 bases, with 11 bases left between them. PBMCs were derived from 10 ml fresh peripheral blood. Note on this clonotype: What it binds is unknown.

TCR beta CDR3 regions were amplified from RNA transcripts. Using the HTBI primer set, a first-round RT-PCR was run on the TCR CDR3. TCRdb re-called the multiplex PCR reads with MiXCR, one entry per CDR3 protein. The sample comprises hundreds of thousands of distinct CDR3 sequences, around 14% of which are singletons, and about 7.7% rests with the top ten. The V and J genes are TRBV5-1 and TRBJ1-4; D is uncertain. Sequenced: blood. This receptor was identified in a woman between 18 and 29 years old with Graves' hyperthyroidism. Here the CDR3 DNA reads TGCGCCAGCAGCTCGACGGGCCGGGAAAAACTGTTTTTT. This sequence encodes CASSSTGREKLFF.